This TCR beta chain emerged from a study of vaccination effects on CD4 cells after COVID-19 (dated by TCRdb to 2022 to 2024). With regard to the full study: After vaccination, three convalescent patients were sampled both early (day +14) and late (day +241, +227, +161 respectively). In the study, cultures from other donors were sequenced using the Oncomine TCR Beta short-read assay on an Illumina iSeq 100. Altogether, around eleven COVID-19 convalescent patients and a few SARS-CoV-2-naive healthy vaccine recipients made up the full study. Post-vaccine samples across the study were collected a median of 72 days after the second dose, with a range of 14 to 241. SARS-CoV-2 spike-specific CD4+ TCR repertoires were compared before and after mRNA vaccination in COVID-19 convalescent patients and in infection-naive vaccine recipients.

The paper's findings and limits, for the study overall: Both infection-induced and vaccine-induced clones contracted markedly at late post-vaccination timepoints, which is consistent with waning T cell responses. The study was limited by a small number of convalescent patients and lacked early post-infection timepoints. Among convalescent patients, the spike-reactive repertoire after vaccination was made up mainly of new vaccine-induced clones that were largely distinct from the clones induced by infection.

The germline V gene yields LGHNA for CDR1 and YSLEER for CDR2. V trim: 3 bases; J trim: 6 bases; unmatched bases: 13. The CDR3 goes from the cysteine to the phenylalanine over 16 residues. The DNA shown is the 48-base CDR3, in frame from base 1. The ViraFEST assay stimulated PBMC with viral peptide pools and then used TCR sequencing to identify antigen-specific CD4+ T cell clonotypes by expansion. After about 10 days of culture, CD4+ T cells were isolated with the EasySep CD4+ T cell isolation kit. PCR-confirmed SARS-CoV-2 infection had occurred in convalescent patients between March and December 2020, before the Alpha, Beta and Delta variants emerged in the United States. Two doses of either the BNT162b2 or the mRNA-1273 mRNA SARS-CoV-2 vaccine were administered to participants. Around 2.1 million PBMC per well were cultured with 9 to 10 ug/ml peptides in IMDM containing about 5% human AB serum, 8.5 to 10 IU/ml IL-2 and gentamicin. On days 3 and 7, half of the culture medium was replaced with fresh IL-2-containing medium. Unless noted otherwise, every peptide stimulation condition was grown in triplicate wells. PBMC were separated from whole blood using Ficoll-Paque Plus gradient centrifugation and were then either cryopreserved at -140C or used fresh. The overlapping peptide pools covered the spike proteins of SARS-CoV-2 and of the common cold coronaviruses HCoV-NL63, HCoV-OC43 and HCoV-229E. The QIAamp micro DNA kit was used to extract genomic DNA from the cultured CD4+ T cells.

Concerning this clone: No antigen is known for it. No much larger clone is present one base from it, and per-base qualities are unavailable.

Libraries came from the immunoSEQ multiplex PCR assay. DNA from the cultured, isolated CD4+ T cells was subjected to TCR beta CDR3 sequencing. Per the source publication's procedure: The analysis removed non-productive TCR sequences, trimmed reads to the CDR3 region, and retained only CDR3s that were 7 or more amino acids long. Antigen-specific clonotypes were identified using the MANAFEST web app by comparison of expansion in peptide wells against reference cultures. To count as positive, a clone had to show expansion at FDR<0.05 compared with the reference and with all other wells, an odds ratio above 5, and a frequency above 0.1% in two replicate wells. Cross-reactive clonotypes were defined as significantly expanded in SARS-CoV-2 spike wells and in at least one common cold coronavirus spike condition. Levenshtein distance calculated with the stringdist R package was used to assess CDR3 similarity, and unrooted trees were constructed with ape in R 3.6.1. This is the immuneACCESS table as TCRdb keeps it, with only in-frame sequences that have V and J called. A part of the clones is gone; compared with another copy, unresolved V genes explain less than half, and the rest is unexplained. Clone size and the V and J calls come from that table; the DNA yielded D and trimming. The sample data list fewer than 15,000 clones, and more than 70% of these were observed just once. The ten most abundant clones make up about 22% of the sample.

The V and J segments used are TRBV4-3 and TRBJ1-2; 7 of the junction bases match TRBD1. The clonotype comes from a human donor who had a prior SARS-CoV-2 infection. Sequences were derived from CD4+ T cells from PBMCs cultured with HCoV-NL63 spike peptides, sampled after COVID-19 vaccination. The sample's cell subset or site label, decoded: HCoV-NL63 spike overlapping peptide pool stimulation. The DNA sequence is as follows: TGCGCCAGCAGCCACCTCCGGGACAGCGGTAGGGATGGCTACACCTTC. This yields the protein CASSHLRDSGRDGYTF.